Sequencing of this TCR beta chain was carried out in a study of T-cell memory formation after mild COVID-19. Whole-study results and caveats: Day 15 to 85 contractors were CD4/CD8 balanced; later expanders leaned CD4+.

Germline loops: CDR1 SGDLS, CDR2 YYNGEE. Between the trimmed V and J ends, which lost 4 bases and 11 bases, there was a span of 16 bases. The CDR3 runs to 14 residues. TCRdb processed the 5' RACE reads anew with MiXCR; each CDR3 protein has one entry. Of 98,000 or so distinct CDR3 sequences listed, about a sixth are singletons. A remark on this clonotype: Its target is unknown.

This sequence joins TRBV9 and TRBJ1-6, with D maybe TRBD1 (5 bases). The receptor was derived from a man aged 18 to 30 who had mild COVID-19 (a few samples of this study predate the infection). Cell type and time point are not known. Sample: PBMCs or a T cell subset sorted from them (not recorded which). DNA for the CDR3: TGTGCCAGCAGCATGCAGGGTGCCGACCCACCCCTCCACTTT. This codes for CASSMQGADPPLHF. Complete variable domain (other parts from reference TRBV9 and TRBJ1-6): DSGVTQTPKHLITATGQRVTLRCSPRSGDLSVYWYQQSLDQGLQFLIQYYNGEERAKGNILERFSAQQFPDLHSELNLSSLELGDSALYFCASSMQGADPPLHFGNGTRLTVT.